These T cell receptor beta chains were read from a single sample in a study of identical twins. MiXCR, run by TCRdb on the 5' RACE reads, gives a single entry per CDR3 protein. The data show 200,000 to 250,000 distinct CDR3 sequences, 7.5% seen once. A further study also used this sample, focusing on yellow fever vaccine responses in identical twins.

Material: memory (CD45RO+) T cells sorted from blood. The receptors stem from a woman aged 18-29 years in good health. Each CDR3 is given with its conserved first and last residue. The D gene is left open where the match is weak. Where a row states a size, it is once, few, many or the class of an expanded clone; other rows omit it.

abundance: many
j_gene: TRBJ2-1
v_gene: TRBV5-1
d_gene: TRBD2
len: 16
CDR3aa: CASSPTTSGGKNEQFF
CDR3nt: TGCGCCAGCAGCCCAACCACTAGCGGGGGGAAGAATGAGCAGTTCTTC

abundance: NA
j_gene: TRBJ1-1
v_gene: TRBV9
d_gene: NA
len: 15
CDR3aa: CASSRIPTPNTEAFF
CDR3nt: TGTGCCAGCAGCCGTATCCCCACACCGAACACTGAAGCTTTCTTT

abundance: many
j_gene: TRBJ2-5
v_gene: TRBV7-8
d_gene: TRBD1
len: 15
CDR3aa: CASSLQGQNQETQYF
CDR3nt: TGTGCCAGCAGCTTGCAGGGACAGAATCAAGAGACCCAGTACTTC

abundance: many
j_gene: TRBJ2-7
v_gene: TRBV3-1
d_gene: NA
len: 12
CDR3aa: CASRGGSYEQYF
CDR3nt: TGTGCCAGCAGGGGTGGAAGCTACGAGCAGTACTTC

abundance: few
j_gene: TRBJ2-3
v_gene: TRBV29-1
d_gene: TRBD2
len: 15
CDR3aa: CSVVLAGGPGDTQYF
CDR3nt: TGCAGCGTTGTGTTAGCGGGAGGGCCGGGGGATACGCAGTATTTT

abundance: few
j_gene: TRBJ2-7
v_gene: TRBV7-9
d_gene: NA
len: 13
CDR3aa: CASSLPEHYEQYF
CDR3nt: TGTGCCAGCAGCTTACCTGAGCACTACGAGCAGTACTTC

abundance: many
j_gene: TRBJ2-1
v_gene: TRBV20-1
d_gene: TRBD2
len: 13
CDR3aa: CSARTREASEQFF
CDR3nt: TGCAGTGCTAGGACGCGGGAGGCAAGCGAGCAGTTCTTC

abundance: NA
j_gene: TRBJ2-5
v_gene: TRBV10-2
d_gene: TRBD2
len: 16
CDR3aa: CASREWTSGGPETQYF
CDR3nt: TGCGCCAGCAGAGAATGGACTAGCGGGGGGCCAGAGACCCAGTACTTC

abundance: few
j_gene: TRBJ2-5
v_gene: TRBV7-2
d_gene: TRBD2
len: 16
CDR3aa: CASSYTTSGGVAAQYF
CDR3nt: TGTGCCAGCAGCTACACGACTAGCGGGGGCGTAGCGGCCCAGTACTTC

abundance: many
j_gene: TRBJ2-7
v_gene: TRBV20-1
d_gene: TRBD2
len: 19
CDR3aa: CSARGPGTSGSHRPNAQYF
CDR3nt: TGCAGTGCTAGGGGGCCCGGGACTAGCGGGAGCCATCGCCCAAACGCGCAGTACTTC

abundance: NA
j_gene: TRBJ1-6
v_gene: TRBV6-1
d_gene: NA
len: 14
CDR3aa: CASFEDRRLAPLHF
CDR3nt: TGTGCCAGCTTTGAGGACAGAAGATTGGCACCCCTCCACTTT

abundance: NA
j_gene: TRBJ2-7
v_gene: TRBV20-1
d_gene: TRBD2
len: 18
CDR3aa: CSARDLTSGPRGHYEQYF
CDR3nt: TGCAGTGCTAGAGATCTAACTAGCGGGCCTCGAGGTCACTACGAGCAGTACTTC

abundance: many
j_gene: TRBJ2-1
v_gene: TRBV28
d_gene: NA
len: 13
CDR3aa: CASSLGRNNEQFF
CDR3nt: TGTGCCAGCAGTTTGGGTCGTAACAATGAGCAGTTCTTC

abundance: many
j_gene: TRBJ1-5
v_gene: TRBV4-2
d_gene: TRBD1
len: 15
CDR3aa: CASKDRLYSNQPQHF
CDR3nt: TGTGCCAGCAAGGACAGGCTCTATAGCAATCAGCCCCAGCATTTT

abundance: many
j_gene: TRBJ2-2
v_gene: TRBV5-1
d_gene: NA
len: 17
CDR3aa: CASGPGLAILNTGELFF
CDR3nt: TGCGCCAGCGGGCCAGGGCTAGCGATTCTTAACACCGGGGAGCTGTTTTTT

abundance: many
j_gene: TRBJ2-3
v_gene: TRBV29-1
d_gene: TRBD2
len: 15
CDR3aa: CSVEGTRSSTDTQYF
CDR3nt: TGCAGCGTTGAAGGGACTAGATCTAGCACAGATACGCAGTATTTT

abundance: few
j_gene: TRBJ1-1
v_gene: TRBV12-3/TRBV12-4
d_gene: NA
len: 13
CDR3aa: CASSLRRGTEAFF
CDR3nt: TGTGCCAGCAGTTTGAGACGGGGAACTGAAGCTTTCTTT

abundance: many
j_gene: TRBJ2-1
v_gene: TRBV20-1
d_gene: TRBD2
len: 14
CDR3aa: CSVRTSGKHNEQFF
CDR3nt: TGCAGTGTCCGGACTAGCGGGAAACACAATGAGCAGTTCTTC

abundance: many
j_gene: TRBJ2-7
v_gene: TRBV28
d_gene: TRBD2
len: 14
CDR3aa: CASSLRGDTYEQYF
CDR3nt: TGTGCCAGCAGTTTACGGGGGGATACCTACGAGCAGTACTTC

abundance: few
j_gene: TRBJ2-1
v_gene: TRBV19
d_gene: TRBD2
len: 16
CDR3aa: CASSIGSSGRAVQQFF
CDR3nt: TGTGCCAGTAGTATAGGATCAAGCGGGAGGGCCGTCCAGCAGTTCTTC

abundance: few
j_gene: TRBJ2-2
v_gene: TRBV7-3
d_gene: NA
len: 17
CDR3aa: CASPLKWGNLRTGELFF
CDR3nt: TGTGCCAGCCCCCTCAAATGGGGGAATTTGCGGACCGGGGAGCTGTTTTTT

abundance: few
j_gene: TRBJ2-5
v_gene: TRBV6-6
d_gene: NA
len: 12
CDR3aa: CASSYGVETQYF
CDR3nt: TGTGCCAGCAGTTACGGGGTAGAGACCCAGTACTTC

abundance: NA
j_gene: TRBJ2-5
v_gene: TRBV5-1
d_gene: NA
len: 13
CDR3aa: CASSLGTLGTQYF
CDR3nt: TGCGCCAGCAGCCTCGGGACCCTAGGGACCCAGTACTTC

abundance: many
j_gene: TRBJ2-7
v_gene: TRBV18
d_gene: NA
len: 13
CDR3aa: CASSPAGGYEQYF
CDR3nt: TGTGCCAGCTCACCTGCAGGGGGGTACGAGCAGTACTTC

abundance: NA
j_gene: TRBJ2-2
v_gene: TRBV4-2
d_gene: TRBD2
len: 16
CDR3aa: CASSPRSSGNTGELFF
CDR3nt: TGTGCCAGCAGCCCCAGATCTAGCGGTAACACCGGGGAGCTGTTTTTT

abundance: few
j_gene: TRBJ2-4
v_gene: TRBV5-5
d_gene: NA
len: 15
CDR3aa: CASSSNGLAKNIQYF
CDR3nt: TGTGCCAGCAGCTCGAATGGACTAGCCAAAAACATTCAGTACTTC

abundance: NA
j_gene: TRBJ2-2
v_gene: TRBV14
d_gene: TRBD1
len: 20
CDR3aa: CASSQSDRAPTDTNTGELFF
CDR3nt: TGTGCCAGCAGCCAGTCCGACAGGGCCCCTACCGATACGAACACCGGGGAGCTGTTTTTT